This T cell receptor beta chain was recovered during a study of T cells in localized non-small cell lung cancer. The protocol was immunoSEQ multiplex PCR, while the TCRdb copy is restricted to in-frame clones and leaves out a portion. The profile shows 1,500 to 1,800 clones, about 25% of them singletons. This clone is large. What it binds is unknown. Germline CDR1 MNHGY, CDR2 SAAAGT. V was cut by 2 bases and J by 7 bases, with 9 bases left in between. The CDR3 runs 14 residues. The study's findings and limits: Within adjacent lung there appeared a median approximately 60 of the top 100 tumor clones.

Material: lung tumor tissue, obtained before any cancer treatment. The gene calls are TRBV6-8 and TRBJ1-6; unclear D gene. This TCR was sampled from a woman aged 35 to 75 with stage I lung adenocarcinoma. The CDR3 DNA reads as TGTGCCAGCAGTTACGATGGCGGCAATTCACCCCTCCACTTT. Protein sequence: CASSYDGGNSPLHF.